The 26 T cell receptor beta chains presented below share a single source sample, sequenced in a study of CD8+ T cells in alopecia areata. RNA extraction and reverse transcription yielded cDNA as sequencing template. TCRdb's copy holds only in-frame clones and misses some; the assay was immunoSEQ multiplex PCR. This table has some 150,000 clones, 50% to 65% appearing once. Sequenced material: CD8+ T cells sorted from blood, taken at week 0. These TCRs come from a human donor with alopecia areata.

The chain links TRBV13 to TRBJ2-5; D is possibly TRBD1 or TRBD2 (5 bases each). V was shortened by 4 bases and J by 2 bases, with 5 bases between the two germline ends. CDR1 and CDR2 from the germline V gene are PRHDT and FYEKMQ (reference sequence). The CDR3 has 12 residues. The CDR3 DNA reads as TGTGCCAGCAGCTGGGGGCAAGAGACCCAGTACTTC. Translating gives CASSWGQETQYF.

In its sample, this clone was seen a few times. This specimen includes other DNA sequences encoding the same CDR3. The chain joins TRBV7-3 to TRBJ2-2, with D hard to call. CDR1 is SGHTA, CDR2 FQGTGA, per germline. The V end was cut by 5 bases, the J end by 5 bases, with 6 bases between. This CDR3 has 12 amino acids. The CDR3 spells CASSPGTGELFF. DNA for the CDR3: TGTGCCAGCAGCCCCGGGACCGGGGAGCTGTTTTTT.

The genes are TRBV2 and TRBJ2-7; a possible D gene is TRBD1 (5 bases). Trimming removed 6 bases from V and 2 bases from J, with 8 bases in between. This CDR3 has 12 amino acids. Germline values: CDR1 SNHLY, CDR2 FYNNEI. CDR3 nucleotide sequence: TGTGCCAGCAGACCCAGGGCCTACGAGCAGTACTTC. It encodes CASRPRAYEQYF.

This clone was found a few times. V usage is TRBV27 and J usage is TRBJ2-7; 7 positions match TRBD1. The CDR3 is 14 residues long. V was clipped by 3 bases and J by 7 bases; unmatched bases: 9. Germline assignment: CDR1 MNHEY and CDR2 SMNVEV (reference sequence). The CDR3 sequence is CASSFDNRGREQYF. In DNA form, the CDR3 reads TGTGCCAGCAGTTTCGATAACAGGGGCCGGGAGCAGTACTTC.

The rearrangement links TRBV4-3 to TRBJ2-4; 8 positions agree with TRBD1. The CDR3 has 19 residues. CDR1 and CDR2 (germline): LGHNA, YSLEER. Trimming at V came to 0 bases and at J to 3 bases, leaving 13 bases not matched to a gene. CDR3 nucleotide sequence: TGCGCCAGCAGCCAAGATTGGCAAGGTTACAGGGGGGACAAAAACATTCAGTACTTC. It specifies CASSQDWQGYRGDKNIQYF.

In DNA form, the CDR3 reads TGCAGCGTTGATGGGGACGCCGGGGAGACCCAGTACTTC. It is translated as CSVDGDAGETQYF. This chain connects TRBV29-1 to TRBJ2-5, with D tentatively TRBD1 or TRBD2 (5 bases each). The V end lost 3 bases, the J end lost 5 bases, and 13 bases lay between the germline ends. The CDR3 consists of 13 residues. The V gene's germline CDR1 is SQVTM and CDR2 ANQGSEA. Looking up the rest from reference TRBV29-1 and TRBJ2-5 gives the full variable domain: SAVISQKPSRDICQRGTSLTIQCQVDSQVTMMFWYRQQPGQSLTLIATANQGSEATYESGFVIDKFPISRPNLTFSTLTVSNMSPEDSSIYLCSVDGDAGETQYFGPGTRLLVL.

V and J are TRBV29-1 and TRBJ1-1, with 8 bases identical to TRBD1. After removal of 6 bases from V and 1 base from J, the junction contained 7 bases not matched to a gene. This CDR3 spans 14 amino acids. Germline V CDR1 and CDR2: SQVTM, ANQGSEA. CDR3 sequence (DNA): TGCAGCGTGACCTTACAGGGGGGGAACACTGAAGCTTTCTTT. Translation gives CSVTLQGGNTEAFF.

The sample holds a few counts of this clone. The chain carries TRBV29-1 and TRBJ2-7; unclear D gene. Germline CDR1 SQVTM, CDR2 ANQGSEA. This CDR3 region has 15 residues. The V end was cut by 1 base, the J end by 1 base, with 14 bases between. This CDR3 reads CSVEGRVDGSYEQYF. CDR3 nucleotide sequence: TGCAGCGTTGAAGGCCGGGTGGACGGATCCTACGAGCAGTACTTC.

The J gene is TRBJ2-5, the V gene TRBV14, with D perhaps matching TRBD2 (5 bases). Germline assignment: CDR1 SGHDN and CDR2 FVKESK. The V and J ends lost 2 bases and 7 bases respectively, with 14 bases between them. This CDR3 is 14 amino acids long. The CDR3 protein is CASSQPLNSGTQYF. CDR3 sequence (DNA): TGTGCCAGCAGCCAACCGCTTAACAGCGGGACCCAGTACTTC.

The chain is built from TRBV7-2 and TRBJ2-5; tentative D call: TRBD1 (5 bases). Germline CDR1 reads SGHTA; CDR2 reads FQGNSA. CDR3 size: 15 residues. Trimming pared 1 base from V and 7 bases from J, leaving 16 bases between. CDR3 sequence: CASSLEWGQPWTQYF. In nucleotides, the CDR3 is TGTGCCAGCAGCTTAGAGTGGGGCCAGCCGTGGACCCAGTACTTC.

This clone was seen a few times. CDR3 sequence reads: CASSLASASGYNEQFF. The CDR3 nucleotides are TGTGCCAGCAGCTTGGCCTCGGCTAGCGGTTACAATGAGCAGTTCTTC. The gene calls are TRBV5-6 and TRBJ2-1; 7 bases match TRBD2. V lost 0 bases and J lost 4; bases outside the gene matches: 7. This CDR3 region has 16 residues. CDR1 and CDR2 from the germline V gene are SGHDT and YYEEEE.

The chain employs TRBV9 and TRBJ2-1; tentatively, D is TRBD1 or TRBD2 (5 bases each). V was pared by 0 bases and J by 10 bases, with 14 bases between. Germline CDR1 SGDLS, CDR2 YYNGEE. The CDR3 sequence is 14 residues long. CDR3 nucleotides: TGTGCCAGCAGCGTAGACGGGACGGGGAAGGAGCAGTTCTTC. Translation: CASSVDGTGKEQFF.

The chain couples TRBV7-9 to TRBJ1-2, with D uncertain. From germline, CDR1 is SEHNR and CDR2 FQNEAQ (reference sequence). This CDR3 region has 11 residues. Deletions cut 5 bases from V and 6 bases from J, with 7 bases between. This chain's CDR3 is CASSPGNGYTF. The CDR3 DNA reads TGTGCCAGCAGCCCGGGGAATGGCTACACCTTC.

The CDR3 region is CASSLGGPETQYF. CDR3 in DNA: TGTGCCAGCAGCTTAGGGGGCCCGGAGACCCAGTACTTC. V is TRBV7-9 and J is TRBJ2-5; a weak D match, TRBD1 (5 bases). Trimming cost V 1 base and J 5 bases, with 8 bases left between them. This CDR3 has 13 amino acids. Germline V CDR1 and CDR2: SEHNR, FQNEAQ (reference sequence).

The V gene is TRBV7-6, the J gene TRBJ2-2, with 10 bases aligning to TRBD1. V shed 5 bases, J shed 7 bases, and the junction held 16 bases outside the gene matches. CDR1 is SGHVS and CDR2 is FNYEAQ in the germline V gene. This CDR3 is built from 18 residues. The CDR3 DNA sequence: TGTGCCAGCAGCCCCCCGGGACAGGGGCTGGTCGGAGACGGGGAGCTGTTTTTT. Its protein is CASSPPGQGLVGDGELFF.

The genes are TRBV27 and TRBJ2-5; TRBD2 matches at 10 bases. Germline CDR1 is MNHEY and CDR2 is SMNVEV (reference sequence). This CDR3 is built from 15 residues. Trimming removed 6 bases from V and 4 bases from J; junction bases left unmatched: 8. The CDR3, as DNA: TGTGCCAGCAGCCTAATAGCGGGGGGTTTAGAGACCCAGTACTTC. Encoded protein: CASSLIAGGLETQYF.

The genes are TRBV2 and TRBJ1-2; 8 positions agree with TRBD1. This CDR3 spans 16 amino acids. V trimming: 9 bases; J trimming: 5 bases; junction bases outside the gene matches: 17. The germline CDR1 and CDR2 sequences are SNHLY and FYNNEI. The CDR3 coding sequence is TGTGCCAGGGAGGACGGACAGGGACAAGACATTTATGGCTACACCTTC. This codes for CAREDGQGQDIYGYTF.

This chain connects TRBV2 to TRBJ1-4; possible D gene TRBD1, 5 bases. Trimming pared 6 bases from V and 4 bases from J, leaving 12 bases between. CDR3 length: 14 amino acids. Germline V gene lookup returns CDR1 SNHLY and CDR2 FYNNEI. The CDR3: CASSRQGNNEKLFF. The CDR3 coding sequence is TGTGCCAGCAGCCGCCAGGGTAATAATGAAAAACTGTTTTTT.

The V call is TRBV4-3, the J call TRBJ1-1; D is uncertain. The CDR3 length is 13 residues. Looked up from germline, CDR1 is LGHNA and CDR2 is YSLEER. With 3 bases removed from V and 9 bases from J, the gap between germline ends came to 14 bases. Here the CDR3 reads CASSQFIRTQAFF. The CDR3 DNA reads TGCGCCAGCAGCCAGTTTATCAGAACGCAAGCTTTCTTT.

CDR3 loop: CASNGGTYYGYTF. The CDR3 DNA reads as TGTGCCAGCAATGGGGGGACATACTATGGCTACACCTTC. V gene TRBV2 combines with J gene TRBJ1-2; TRBD1 might be the D (6 bases). Deletions cut 7 bases from V and 3 bases from J, with 12 bases between. The germline gives CDR1 SNHLY, CDR2 FYNNEI. The CDR3 sequence is 13 residues long.

This chain links TRBV10-2 with TRBJ2-7, with 7 bases that match TRBD1. The CDR3 spans 13 residues. CDR1 is WSHSY, CDR2 SAAADI, per germline. With V trimmed by 5 bases and J by 3 bases, 4 bases remained unmatched. The CDR3 sequence is CASSPNRGYEQYF. CDR3 nucleotide sequence: TGCGCCAGCAGTCCTAACAGGGGCTACGAGCAGTACTTC.

The rearrangement joins TRBV5-6 to TRBJ1-5, with no clear D. This CDR3 is 12 amino acids long. The germline CDR1 and CDR2 sequences are SGHDT and YYEEEE. V was pared by 7 bases and J by 6 bases, with 11 bases between. In DNA, the CDR3 is TGTGCCAGCTCGCCCCTCGGTCAGCCCCAGCATTTT. Translated: CASSPLGQPQHF.

Notes on this clone: At one end, the junction sequence differs from germline, possibly due to a read error. V gene TRBV10-3 combines with J gene TRBJ2-2; D may be TRBD1 (5 bases). Germline CDR1 reads ENHRY; CDR2 reads SYGVKD. The CDR3 length is 12 residues. CDR3 in amino acids: CTSQGGTGELFF. In nucleotides, the CDR3 is TGCACATCCCAGGGCGGCACCGGGGAGCTGTTTTTT.

V is TRBV6-5 and J is TRBJ1-3; D is unresolved. The CDR3 runs 14 residues. Germline V gene lookup returns CDR1 MNHEY and CDR2 SVGAGI. V was clipped by 0 bases and J by 1 base, with 4 bases between them. CDR3 sequence reads: CASSYSGSGNTIYF. DNA of the CDR3: TGTGCCAGCAGTTACTCGGGGTCTGGAAACACCATATATTTT.

This clone has a handful of counts. The chain couples TRBV6-5 to TRBJ2-2; D remains unclear. V gave up 0 bases and J gave up 11 bases, with 13 bases separating them. Germline values: CDR1 MNHEY, CDR2 SVGAGI. This CDR3 region has 14 residues. Written as DNA, the CDR3 is TGTGCCAGCAGTTACTCAAAAGGGCCGGTAGAGCTGTTTTTT. It yields the protein CASSYSKGPVELFF.

This clone was detected ten times or more. The chain carries TRBV27 and TRBJ1-1; a weak D match, TRBD1 (5 bases). Trimming stripped 3 bases from V and 8 bases from J, with 19 bases between. CDR3 length: 15 residues. CDR1 and CDR2 (germline): MNHEY, SMNVEV (reference sequence). CDR3 DNA sequence: TGTGCCAGCAGTTTCTTGGAGGACGGGGGATCGGAAGCTTTCTTT. Translation gives CASSFLEDGGSEAFF.